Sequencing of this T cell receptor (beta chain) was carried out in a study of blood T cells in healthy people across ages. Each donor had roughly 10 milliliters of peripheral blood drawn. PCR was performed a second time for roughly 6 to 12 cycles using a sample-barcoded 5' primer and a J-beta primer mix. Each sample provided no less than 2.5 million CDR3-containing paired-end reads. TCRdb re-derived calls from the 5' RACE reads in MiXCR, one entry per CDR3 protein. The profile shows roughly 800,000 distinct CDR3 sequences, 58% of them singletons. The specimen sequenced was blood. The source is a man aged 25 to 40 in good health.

In DNA, the CDR3 is TGTGCCAGCAGTCGCCCGACCCGGCCGGGCACAGATACGCAGTATTTT. Translation: CASSRPTRPGTDTQYF. This chain connects TRBV6-2 or TRBV6-3 to TRBJ2-3; no firm D call. Trimming cost V 5 bases and J 1 base, with 16 bases left between them. The CDR3 has 16 amino acids. Germline CDR1 is MNHEY and CDR2 is SVGEGT.